The 29 T cell receptor beta chains below were found in one sample sequenced in a study of blood T cell repertoires in COVID-19. Sequencing was performed with immunoSEQ multiplex PCR; in TCRdb, only in-frame clones are kept and a portion is missing. This table has around 48,000 clones, approximately 89% appearing once. Sequenced input: peripheral blood. The source of these receptors is a man between 60 and 75 years old with active or convalescent COVID-19.

This chain uses TRBV7-9 with TRBJ1-1; D remains unclear. Germline CDR1 is SEHNR and CDR2 is FQNEAQ (reference sequence). The germline V and J ends were trimmed by 5 bases and 3 bases, with 16 bases remaining between them. This CDR3 comprises 15 residues. CDR3 nucleotides: TGTGCCAGCAGCCCCACCGCACCAGGTCACACTGAAGCTTTCTTT. Amino acids: CASSPTAPGHTEAFF.

The chain couples TRBV10-3 to TRBJ1-1; D is unclear. CDR1 and CDR2 (germline): ENHRY, SYGVKD. Trimming removed 5 bases from V and 5 bases from J, with 21 bases in between. This CDR3 contains 16 residues. The CDR3 spells CAISPYSLGGRTEAFF. In nucleotides, the CDR3 is TGTGCCATCAGTCCCTACTCGTTGGGAGGGAGAACTGAAGCTTTCTTT.

This clone was found once. V usage is TRBV5-1 and J usage is TRBJ2-5; 11 positions match TRBD2. CDR3 length equals 16 residues. V gave up 3 bases and J gave up 5 bases; unmatched junction bases: 9. Germline CDR1 reads SGHRS; CDR2 reads YFSETQ. The DNA of the CDR3 is TGCGCCAGCAGCTCTGGGGGGACTAGCGGCTTGGAGACCCAGTACTTC. Its protein is CASSSGGTSGLETQYF.

This chain links TRBV5-4 with TRBJ2-3; the match to TRBD2 covers 13 bases. Germline trimming cut 2 bases from V and 4 bases from J; bases unmatched to any gene: 4. CDR3 length: 16 amino acids. The germline V gene encodes CDR1 SGHNT and CDR2 YYREEE (reference sequence). The CDR3 coding sequence is TGTGCCAGCAGCTTCCCGACTAGCGGGGGGCCAGATACGCAGTATTTT. This translates into CASSFPTSGGPDTQYF. Full variable domain (missing parts from reference TRBV5-4 and TRBJ2-3): ETGVTQSPTHLIKTRGQQVTLRCSSQSGHNTVSWYQQALGQGPQFIFQYYREEENGRGNFPPRFSGLQFPNYSSELNVNALELDDSALYLCASSFPTSGGPDTQYFGPGTRLTVL.

J is TRBJ1-3 and V is TRBV12-3 or TRBV12-4; no reliable D call. The CDR3 totals 11 residues. Trimming took off 7 bases at V and 4 bases at J, with 5 bases between the two ends. CDR3 residues: CASTLGNTIYF. The CDR3 coding sequence is TGTGCCAGCACCCTAGGAAACACCATATATTTT.

This chain joins TRBV11-2 and TRBJ1-3, with unresolved D. From germline, CDR1 is SGHAT and CDR2 FQNNGV. Trimming pared 2 bases from V and 4 bases from J, leaving 3 bases between. This CDR3 is 12 amino acids long. CDR3: CASSLIGNTIYF. CDR3 nucleotide sequence: TGTGCCAGCAGCTTAATAGGAAACACCATATATTTT.

This chain connects TRBV5-1 to TRBJ1-4; 8 nucleotides align to TRBD1. The V segment lost 3 bases and the J segment 5 bases; nucleotides outside the gene matches: 6. This CDR3 region has 15 residues. In germline, CDR1 is SGHRS, CDR2 YFSETQ. CDR3 sequence: CASSSGGQENEKLFF. The CDR3 nucleotides are TGCGCCAGCAGCTCCGGGGGACAGGAAAATGAAAAACTGTTTTTT.

The chain uses TRBV3-1 (or the pseudogene TRBV3-2) and TRBJ1-2; D gene uncertain. V was shortened by 1 base and J by 7 bases, with 10 bases between the two germline ends. Germline V gene lookup returns CDR1 LGHDT and CDR2 YNNKEL (reference sequence). The CDR3 covers 13 residues. CDR3: CASSQGRVGGYTF. The CDR3 DNA sequence: TGTGCCAGCAGCCAAGGGAGGGTTGGTGGCTACACCTTC.

The chain recombines TRBV25-1 with TRBJ1-4; 7 nucleotides align to TRBD1. The CDR3 contains 15 residues. CDR1 is MGHDK and CDR2 is SYGVNS in the germline V gene. The V segment lost 4 bases and the J segment 7 bases; nucleotides outside the gene matches: 9. The CDR3 is CASSGSGGLGEKLFF. DNA for the CDR3: TGTGCCAGCAGTGGATCAGGGGGTTTGGGTGAAAAACTGTTTTTT.

The chain links TRBV19 to TRBJ2-4; the D is unclear. The CDR3 has 17 residues. V lost 5 bases and J lost 9, with 26 bases in between. Germline CDR1 is LNHDA and CDR2 is SQIVND (reference sequence). The CDR3 coding sequence is TGTGCCAGTAGTCCCCGTGGTTACGCCGGCGGAATTGGCATTCAGTACTTC. As protein: CASSPRGYAGGIGIQYF.

This clone was seen only a few times. The sample has other DNA sequences that encode this CDR3 too. The chain joins TRBV7-2 to TRBJ2-5; a weak D match, TRBD2 (5 bases). Germline V gene data show CDR1 as SGHTA and CDR2 as FQGNSA. Trimming stripped 5 bases from V and 5 bases from J, with 12 bases between. This CDR3 contains 13 residues. The CDR3 protein is CASSPEREETQYF. As DNA, the CDR3 is TGTGCCAGCAGCCCGGAAAGGGAGGAGACCCAGTACTTC.

The gene calls are TRBV18 and TRBJ2-2; D is unresolved. This CDR3 has 14 amino acids. V was trimmed by 5 bases and J by 2 bases, leaving 9 bases between them. The germline CDR1 and CDR2 sequences are KGHSH and LQKENI. This CDR3 reads CASSFDTNTGELFF. The CDR3 DNA follows: TGTGCCAGCTCATTTGACACCAACACCGGGGAGCTGTTTTTT.

The chain combines TRBV5-1 with TRBJ1-6, with D maybe TRBD1 (6 bases). The CDR3 totals 14 residues. Trimming cost V 4 bases and J 8 bases, with 13 bases left between them. From germline, CDR1 is SGHRS and CDR2 YFSETQ. In nucleotides, the CDR3 is TGCGCCAGCAGCCTCGAGCCAGGGGATTCACCCCTCCACTTT. Translating it yields CASSLEPGDSPLHF.

The V and J genes are TRBV7-9 and TRBJ2-3, with D unclear. Deletions cut 2 bases from V and 6 bases from J, with 18 bases between. Germline CDR1 SEHNR, CDR2 FQNEAQ (reference sequence). The CDR3 extends over 16 amino acids. The CDR3 DNA reads as TGTGCCAGCAGCTTATTGCCCGGGTCCGTGGTCGATACGCAGTATTTT. The encoded protein is CASSLLPGSVVDTQYF.

The CDR3 here is CASEPQAGTGISEQYF. The CDR3 DNA is TGTGCCAGCGAACCACAGGCCGGGACAGGGATTAGCGAGCAGTACTTC. This chain links TRBV19 with TRBJ2-7, with 9 positions matching TRBD1. The J segment lost 6 bases and the V segment lost 9 bases, leaving 18 bases of the junction unmatched. Per the germline V gene, CDR1 is LNHDA and CDR2 is SQIVND (reference sequence). The CDR3 has 16 amino acids.

The chain couples TRBV4-2 to TRBJ2-1; TRBD2 agrees at 11 bases. Germline values: CDR1 LGHNA, CDR2 YNFKEQ. J gave up 5 bases and V 4 bases, and 10 bases lay outside the gene matches. There are 17 residues in the CDR3. The CDR3 spells CASSRHRGSGGDNEQFF. The DNA of the CDR3 is TGTGCCAGCAGCCGTCACCGGGGTAGCGGGGGGGACAATGAGCAGTTCTTC.

The chain uses TRBV5-1 and TRBJ1-5, with 8 nucleotides matching TRBD1. J lost 1 base, V lost 1 base, and 4 bases had no gene match. Looked up from germline, CDR1 is SGHRS and CDR2 is YFSETQ. The CDR3 runs 16 residues. The chain's CDR3 is CASSLTGGVSNQPQHF. CDR3 nucleotide sequence: TGCGCCAGCAGCTTGACAGGGGGTGTGAGCAATCAGCCCCAGCATTTT. The variable domain in full, completed from reference TRBV5-1 and TRBJ1-5, reads KAGVTQTPRYLIKTRGQQVTLSCSPISGHRSVSWYQQTPGQGLQFLFEYFSETQRNKGNFPGRFSGRQFSNSRSEMNVSTLELGDSALYLCASSLTGGVSNQPQHFGDGTRLSIL.

The chain couples TRBV29-1 to TRBJ1-2; 11 positions match TRBD1. The V gene's germline CDR1 is SQVTM and CDR2 ANQGSEA. With 7 bases clipped from V and 5 bases from J, the junction kept 3 bases outside the gene matches. The CDR3 consists of 12 residues. CDR3 nucleotide sequence: TGCAGCGGGGACAGGGGGAAATATGGCTACACCTTC. Encoded protein: CSGDRGKYGYTF.

This chain links TRBV11-3 with TRBJ1-6, with TRBD1 identical over 9 bases. The CDR3 extends over 15 amino acids. Trimming took 2 bases from V and 10 from J; bases not matched to a gene: 6. In germline, CDR1 is SGHNT, CDR2 YENEEA. As DNA, the CDR3 is TGTGCCAGCAGCTTAACCGGGACAGGGAAGTCACCCCTCCACTTT. It encodes CASSLTGTGKSPLHF.

The chain couples TRBV3-1 (or the pseudogene TRBV3-2) to TRBJ1-1; the match to TRBD1 covers 10 bases. CDR1 LGHDT and CDR2 YNNKEL come from the germline V gene (reference sequence). V shed 6 bases and J 3 bases; nucleotides not matched to a gene: 4. CDR3 length equals 14 residues. This chain's CDR3 is CASSPGQGDTEAFF. The CDR3 coding sequence is TGTGCCAGCAGTCCCGGACAGGGGGACACTGAAGCTTTCTTT.

The J gene is TRBJ1-2, the V gene TRBV27; no firm D call. Trimming shortened V by 5 bases and J by 2 bases, and 9 bases separated the two germline ends. Germline V gene sequence: CDR1 MNHEY, CDR2 SMNVEV (reference sequence). This CDR3 has 13 residues. The CDR3 protein is CASSPAGNYGYTF. Written as DNA, the CDR3 is TGTGCCAGCAGTCCTGCGGGGAACTATGGCTACACCTTC.

This chain joins TRBV9 and TRBJ1-4; D may be TRBD1 (6 bases). The CDR3 length is 14 residues. Trimming shortened V by 0 bases and J by 7 bases, and 10 bases separated the two germline ends. Germline V gives CDR1 SGDLS, CDR2 YYNGEE. For the CDR3, the DNA is TGTGCCAGCAGCGTAGCAGGGGTTGGTGAAAAACTGTTTTTT. As protein: CASSVAGVGEKLFF.

This clone appeared a few times. The chain is built from TRBV28 and TRBJ1-1; possible D gene TRBD1, 5 bases. The CDR3 is 15 amino acids. The germline CDR1 and CDR2 sequences are MDHEN and SYDVKM. Trimming cost V 5 bases and J 2 bases, with 15 bases left between them. In DNA, the CDR3 is TGTGCCAGCAGTCCTCGCGGGGGAAGCAACACTGAAGCTTTCTTT. Amino acids: CASSPRGGSNTEAFF.

V is TRBV6-5 and J is TRBJ1-2; 7 bases line up with TRBD1. This CDR3 is 15 amino acids long. Germline lookup yields CDR1 MNHEY and CDR2 SVGAGI. J gave up 3 bases and V 8 bases, and 12 bases lay outside the gene matches. The CDR3 nucleotides read TGTGCCAGCTCAATGGGGGCAGGGGGTGACTATGGCTACACCTTC. It specifies CASSMGAGGDYGYTF.

This clone was seen once. V is TRBV30 and J is TRBJ1-5; TRBD1 aligns across 9 bases. Trimming cost V 1 base and J 2 bases; bases outside gene matches: 3. The CDR3 contains 15 residues. Per the germline V gene, CDR1 is GTSNPN and CDR2 is SVGIG (reference sequence). The CDR3 DNA follows: TGTGCCTGGAGTGGAAGGACAGGGGGCAATCAGCCCCAGCATTTT. This translates into CAWSGRTGGNQPQHF.

As regards this clone: The same CDR3 is also encoded by other DNA sequences in this sample. This chain links TRBV12-5 with TRBJ2-1; D is perhaps TRBD1 (6 bases). CDR1 LGHNT and CDR2 FRNRAP come from the germline V gene. The CDR3 is 19 amino acids. Trimming took off 1 base at V and 1 base at J, with 20 bases between the two ends. DNA of the CDR3: TGTGCTAGTGGTTTGGCCCCTCGGGACACCTTCATGTCCTACAATGAGCAGTTCTTC. Translated, it gives CASGLAPRDTFMSYNEQFF.

The rearrangement links TRBV4-3 to TRBJ1-2; TRBD1 might be the D (5 bases). V lost 5 bases to trimming and J lost 1 base, with 11 bases between them. CDR3 size: 14 residues. Germline assignment: CDR1 LGHNA and CDR2 YSLEER. CDR3 DNA sequence: TGCGCCAGCAGCACGACAGCTGATAACTATGGCTACACCTTC. The encoded protein is CASSTTADNYGYTF.

This sequence joins TRBV7-9 and TRBJ2-3; D is possibly TRBD1 (6 bases). V was clipped by 2 bases and J by 6 bases, with 15 bases between them. This CDR3 has 15 residues. CDR1 and CDR2 from the germline V gene are SEHNR and FQNEAQ (reference sequence). CDR3 sequence reads: CASSLSQGFYDTQYF. DNA for the CDR3: TGTGCCAGCAGCTTAAGCCAGGGGTTTTATGATACGCAGTATTTT.

This sequence joins TRBV15 and TRBJ1-5, with D perhaps TRBD1 (6 bases). Germline V gene data show CDR1 as LNHNV and CDR2 as YYDKDF (reference sequence). The CDR3 loop spans 13 amino acids. The ends were cut back, 1 base at V and 6 bases at J, with 7 bases in the middle. CDR3 residues: CATSRAGVQPQHF. CDR3 sequence (DNA): TGTGCCACCAGCAGAGCAGGGGTTCAGCCCCAGCATTTT.